Listed below are T cell receptor beta chains from one sample, sequenced in a study of vaccination and CD4 T cells after COVID-19. TCRdb reanalysed the PCR reads using MiXCR and keeps one entry per CDR3 protein. The profile covers around 10,000 distinct CDR3 sequences, with 30% to 35% appearing a single time and approximately 20% taken by the ten largest. The antigens of these receptors remain unknown. Sequencing was done on a sample of CD4+ T cells from blood, cultured in vitro. Receptors originate from a human donor in good health. Each CDR3 is given with its conserved first and last residue. D genes are given only for firm matches. Size values are once, few and many counts, or a class for expanded clones, and some rows have none.

DNA: TGTGCCAGCAGTGCTAGTAGATCAGATACGCAGTATTTT
CDR3: CASSASRSDTQYF
D: .
J: TRBJ2-3
V: TRBV6-4
size: .

DNA: TGTGCCAGTACCCGCCGGAGGACAGAGAACACCGGGGAGCTGTTTTTT
CDR3: CASTRRRTENTGELFF
D: .
J: TRBJ2-2
V: TRBV19
size: .

DNA: TGTGCCAGCAGTTACGGACAGGGAGAACATTCACCCCTCCACTTT
CDR3: CASSYGQGEHSPLHF
D: TRBD1
J: TRBJ1-6
V: TRBV6-2/TRBV6-3
size: .

DNA: TGTGCCAGCAGTTTTTCGCTAGAGAGGGCTTACGAGCAGTACTTC
CDR3: CASSFSLERAYEQYF
D: .
J: TRBJ2-7
V: TRBV12-3/TRBV12-4
size: once

DNA: TGTGCCAGCAGTTTTTGGGGTTATGGAAACACCGGGGAGCTGTTTTTT
CDR3: CASSFWGYGNTGELFF
D: .
J: TRBJ2-2
V: TRBV27
size: .

DNA: TGTGCCAGCAGCTTAATTAAGGGGACTGAAGCTTTCTTT
CDR3: CASSLIKGTEAFF
D: .
J: TRBJ1-1
V: TRBV7-3
size: few

DNA: TGTGCCAGCACCCGGGAGAACACCGGGGAGCTGTTTTTT
CDR3: CASTRENTGELFF
D: .
J: TRBJ2-2
V: TRBV2
size: few

DNA: TGCAGTGCTAGAGATCGGGGCAGGGGGACGGATGGCTACACCTTC
CDR3: CSARDRGRGTDGYTF
D: TRBD1
J: TRBJ1-2
V: TRBV20-1
size: few

DNA: TGTGCCAGGGGTCCATCCTATAATTCACCCCTCCACTTT
CDR3: CARGPSYNSPLHF
D: .
J: TRBJ1-6
V: TRBV28
size: few

DNA: TGCAGTGCTCCCATGGGCAGAGTCACTGAAGCTTTCTTT
CDR3: CSAPMGRVTEAFF
D: .
J: TRBJ1-1
V: TRBV20-1
size: few